These T cell receptor beta chains were read from a single sample in a study of blood T cell repertoires in COVID-19. Repertoires were generated with immunoSEQ multiplex PCR, while TCRdb's copy carries only in-frame clones and drops some. The table has about 64,000 clones, roughly 88% seen once; the top ten hold roughly 1.7%. Sequencing was done on a sample of peripheral blood. Receptor source: a human donor in a cohort sampled during active COVID-19. Both conserved end residues are part of each CDR3.

>TRBV27|TRBJ2-1
CASRALADSYNEQFF
>TRBV15|TRBJ2-1
CATSRLSSSGSLNEQFF
>TRBV6-5|TRBJ1-5
CASSYGVPGNKPQHF
>TRBV6-2/TRBV6-3|TRBJ1-1
CASSYAGNVEAFF
>TRBV7-2|TRBJ2-3
CASRVSGSWTDTQYF
>TRBV6-5|TRBJ2-1
CASSYSTVEPSGEQFF
>TRBV24-1|TRBJ2-1
CATSDVGRVSYNEQFF
>TRBV27|TRBJ1-5
CASSLLGQDNQPQHF
>TRBV4-1|TRBJ1-3
CASSQDGGVYSGNTIYF
>TRBV23-1|TRBJ2-1
CASSRVYNEQFF
>TRBV28|TRBJ2-7
CASFSRWAVYEQYF
>TRBV5-6|TRBJ1-1
CASSLDGGARLRNTEAFF
>TRBV7-6|TRBJ2-3
CASSPLASDTDTQYF